This T cell receptor (beta chain) was obtained from a study of T cell repertoires in cytomegalovirus infection. Turning to the study itself: In public TCR beta signatures, there were indications of both CMV infection and matching HLA type. General study findings and limits: CMV carriers having the relevant HLA were flagged by cumulative public TCR beta family frequency. The response measured ex vivo was dominated by TCR beta clonotypes (HLA-C-restricted and CMV-specific).

One entry per CDR3 protein results from TCRdb running MiXCR on the reads. The sample lists some 600,000 distinct CDR3 sequences; approximately 24% were seen once. This clonotype showed up many times. The target antigen is unknown. V lost 0 bases, J lost 2 bases, and 11 bases lay in between. The V gene's germline CDR1 is SGHVS and CDR2 FNYEAQ. The CDR3 runs 16 residues. The TCR comes from a human donor in good health (CMV status not recorded). Some clones in this sample may be carry-over from other donors' samples. The chain is built from TRBV7-6 and TRBJ2-1; D may correspond to TRBD1 or TRBD2 (5 bases each). The sample consisted of CD8+ T cells from PBMCs. For the CDR3, the DNA is TGTGCCAGCAGCTTAGCAAGTGGGGGTCCCTACAATGAGCAGTTCTTC. Translation gives CASSLASGGPYNEQFF.